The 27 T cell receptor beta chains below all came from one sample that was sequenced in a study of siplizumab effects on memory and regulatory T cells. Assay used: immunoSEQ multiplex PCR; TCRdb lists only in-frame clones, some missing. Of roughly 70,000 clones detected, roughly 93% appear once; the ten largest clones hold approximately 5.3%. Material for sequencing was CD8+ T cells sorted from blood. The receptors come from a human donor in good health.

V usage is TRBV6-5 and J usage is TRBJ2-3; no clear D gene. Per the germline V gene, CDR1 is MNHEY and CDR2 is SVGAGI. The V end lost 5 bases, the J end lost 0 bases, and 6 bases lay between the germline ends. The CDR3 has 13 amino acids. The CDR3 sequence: CASSRASTDTQYF. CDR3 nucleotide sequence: TGTGCCAGCAGTCGAGCTAGCACAGATACGCAGTATTTT.

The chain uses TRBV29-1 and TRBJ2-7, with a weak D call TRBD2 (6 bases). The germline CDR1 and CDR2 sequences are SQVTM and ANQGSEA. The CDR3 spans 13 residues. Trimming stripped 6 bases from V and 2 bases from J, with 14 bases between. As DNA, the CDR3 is TGCAGCGTCCCGGGACTGGAAGCCTACGAGCAGTACTTC. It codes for CSVPGLEAYEQYF.

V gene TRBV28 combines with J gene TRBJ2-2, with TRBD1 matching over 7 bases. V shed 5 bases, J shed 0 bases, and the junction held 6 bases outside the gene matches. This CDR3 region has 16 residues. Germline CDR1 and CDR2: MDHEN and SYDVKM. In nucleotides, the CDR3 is TGTGCCAGCAGTCCATGGCAGGGGGCGAACACCGGGGAGCTGTTTTTT. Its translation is CASSPWQGANTGELFF.

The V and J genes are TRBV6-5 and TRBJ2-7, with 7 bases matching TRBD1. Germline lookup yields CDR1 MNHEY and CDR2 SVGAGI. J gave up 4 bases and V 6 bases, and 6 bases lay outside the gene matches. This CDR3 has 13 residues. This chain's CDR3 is CASSTGERYEQYF. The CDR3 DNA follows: TGTGCCAGCAGCACAGGGGAGAGGTACGAGCAGTACTTC.

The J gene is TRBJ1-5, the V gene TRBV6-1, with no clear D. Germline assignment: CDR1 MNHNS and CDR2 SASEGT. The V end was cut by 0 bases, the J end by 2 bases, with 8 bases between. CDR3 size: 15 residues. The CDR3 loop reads CASSEAGGGNQPQHF. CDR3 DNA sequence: TGTGCCAGCAGTGAAGCCGGTGGTGGCAATCAGCCCCAGCATTTT.

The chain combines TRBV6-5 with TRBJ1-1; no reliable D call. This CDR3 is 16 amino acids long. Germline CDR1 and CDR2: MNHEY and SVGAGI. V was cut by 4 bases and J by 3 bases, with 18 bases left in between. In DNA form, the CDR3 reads TGTGCCAGCAGTTTCACCGGCATTGGTCCTTACACTGAAGCTTTCTTT. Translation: CASSFTGIGPYTEAFF.

CDR3 region: CASSQEVEGDTQYF. In DNA, the CDR3 is TGCGCCAGCAGCCAAGAAGTCGAGGGCGATACGCAGTATTTT. The chain couples TRBV4-3 to TRBJ2-3, with D tentatively TRBD2 (5 bases). The ends were cut back, 0 bases at V and 6 bases at J, with 10 bases in the middle. This CDR3 has 14 amino acids. The germline gives CDR1 LGHNA, CDR2 YSLEER.

CDR3 coding DNA: TGTGCCTGGAGTCTGGGACTAGCGGGGGGCCAGGAAGAGACCCAGTACTTC. Protein sequence: CAWSLGLAGGQEETQYF. The rearrangement uses TRBV30 and TRBJ2-5; TRBD2 aligns across 15 bases. CDR3 length: 17 residues. Losses at the gene ends were 2 bases for V and 3 bases for J; bases not matched to a gene: 7. Germline CDR1 and CDR2: GTSNPN and SVGIG (reference sequence).

CDR3 protein: CASSPATNEKLFF. The CDR3 region has the DNA TGCGCCAGCAGCCCCGCAACTAATGAAAAACTGTTTTTT. V gene TRBV5-1 combines with J gene TRBJ1-4; no clear D gene. Trimming shortened V by 4 bases and J by 0 bases, and 4 bases separated the two germline ends. The CDR3 extends over 13 amino acids. The germline gives CDR1 SGHRS, CDR2 YFSETQ.

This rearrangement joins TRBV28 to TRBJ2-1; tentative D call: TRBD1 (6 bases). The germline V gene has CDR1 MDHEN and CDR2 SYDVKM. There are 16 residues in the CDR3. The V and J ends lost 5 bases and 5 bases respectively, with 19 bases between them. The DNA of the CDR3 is TGTGCCAGCAGTGGCCCCTATGGGGGCGCAAACAATGAGCAGTTCTTC. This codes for CASSGPYGGANNEQFF.

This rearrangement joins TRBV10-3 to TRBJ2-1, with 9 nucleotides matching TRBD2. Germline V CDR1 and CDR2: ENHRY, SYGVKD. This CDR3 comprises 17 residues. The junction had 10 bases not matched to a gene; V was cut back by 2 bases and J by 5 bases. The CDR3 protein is CAISERLAGATDNEQFF. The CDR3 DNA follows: TGTGCCATCAGTGAGAGGTTAGCGGGGGCCACAGACAATGAGCAGTTCTTC.

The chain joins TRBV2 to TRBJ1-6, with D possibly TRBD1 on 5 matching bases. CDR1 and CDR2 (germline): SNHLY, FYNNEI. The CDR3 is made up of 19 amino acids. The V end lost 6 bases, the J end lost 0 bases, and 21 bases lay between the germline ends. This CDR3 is CASRKTAETTSSYNSPLHF. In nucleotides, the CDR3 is TGTGCCAGCAGGAAGACAGCTGAGACTACGAGCTCCTATAATTCACCCCTCCACTTT.

The DNA for the CDR3 is TGTGCCAGCAGCGGGACAGGGGGCGCCGAGGAAAAACTGTTTTTT. Its protein is CASSGTGGAEEKLFF. This chain uses TRBV7-9 with TRBJ1-4; 12 bases align to TRBD1. CDR1 is SEHNR, CDR2 FQNEAQ, per germline (reference sequence). The trim removed 5 bases at V and 8 bases at J, leaving 6 bases unmatched. The CDR3 runs 15 residues.

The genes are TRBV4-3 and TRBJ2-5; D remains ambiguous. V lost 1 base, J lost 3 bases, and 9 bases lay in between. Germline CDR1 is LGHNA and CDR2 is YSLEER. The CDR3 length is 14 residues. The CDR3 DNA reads TGCGCCAGCAGCCAAGCCCGGGCTGAAGAGACCCAGTACTTC. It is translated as CASSQARAEETQYF.

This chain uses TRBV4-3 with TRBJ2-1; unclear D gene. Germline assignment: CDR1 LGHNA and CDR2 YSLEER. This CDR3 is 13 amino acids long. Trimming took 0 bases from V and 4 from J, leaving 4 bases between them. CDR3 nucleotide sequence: TGCGCCAGCAGCCAAGACGGATACAATGAGCAGTTCTTC. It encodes CASSQDGYNEQFF.

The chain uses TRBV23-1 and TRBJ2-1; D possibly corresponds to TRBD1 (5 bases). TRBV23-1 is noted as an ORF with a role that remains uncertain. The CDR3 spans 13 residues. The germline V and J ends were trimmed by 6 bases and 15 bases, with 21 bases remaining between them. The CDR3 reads CASRDRQPSSLFF. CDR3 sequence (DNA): TGCGCCAGCAGAGACAGACAGCCGTCTTCCCTGTTCTTC.

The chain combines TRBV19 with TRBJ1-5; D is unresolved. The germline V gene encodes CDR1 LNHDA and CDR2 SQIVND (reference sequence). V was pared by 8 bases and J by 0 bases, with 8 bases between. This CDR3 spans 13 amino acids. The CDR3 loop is CASCAASNQPQHF. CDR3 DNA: TGTGCCAGTTGTGCGGCTAGCAATCAGCCCCAGCATTTT. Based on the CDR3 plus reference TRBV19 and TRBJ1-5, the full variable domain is DGGITQSPKYLFRKEGQNVTLSCEQNLNHDAMYWYRQDPGQGLRLIYYSQIVNDFQKGDIAEGYSVSREKKESFPLTVTSAQKNPTAFYLCASCAASNQPQHFGDGTRLSIL.

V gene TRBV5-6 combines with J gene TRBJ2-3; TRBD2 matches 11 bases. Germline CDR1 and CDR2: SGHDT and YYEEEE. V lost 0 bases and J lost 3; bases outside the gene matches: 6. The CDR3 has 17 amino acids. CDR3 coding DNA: TGTGCCAGCAGCTTGGCTAGCGGGGGGCCAAGTACAGATACGCAGTATTTT. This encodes CASSLASGGPSTDTQYF.

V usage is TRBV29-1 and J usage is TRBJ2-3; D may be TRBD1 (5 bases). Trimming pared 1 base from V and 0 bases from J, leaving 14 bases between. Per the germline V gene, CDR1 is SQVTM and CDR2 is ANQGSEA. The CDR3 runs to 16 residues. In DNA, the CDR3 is TGCAGCGTTGAAGGACAGTCTCAAACTAGCACAGATACGCAGTATTTT. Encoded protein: CSVEGQSQTSTDTQYF.

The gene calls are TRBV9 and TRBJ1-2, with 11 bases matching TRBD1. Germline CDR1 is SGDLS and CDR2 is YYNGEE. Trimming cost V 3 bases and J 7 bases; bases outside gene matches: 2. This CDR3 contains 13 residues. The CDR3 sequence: CASSAGTGGGYTF. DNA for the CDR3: TGTGCCAGCAGCGCCGGGACAGGGGGTGGCTACACCTTC.

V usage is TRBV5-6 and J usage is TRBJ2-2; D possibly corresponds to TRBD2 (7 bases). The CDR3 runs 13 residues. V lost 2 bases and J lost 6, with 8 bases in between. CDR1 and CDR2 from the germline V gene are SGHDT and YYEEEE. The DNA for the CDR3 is TGTGCCAGCAGCTTAGGGGGGGCCGGGGAGCTGTTTTTT. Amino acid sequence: CASSLGGAGELFF.

As DNA, the CDR3 is TGTGCCACCCTATCCACGGAGGGCGGGGATACGCAGTATTTT. Translation gives CATLSTEGGDTQYF. J is TRBJ2-3 and V is TRBV27, with D tentatively TRBD2 (6 bases). CDR1 and CDR2 from the germline V gene are MNHEY and SMNVEV (reference sequence). V lost 10 bases and J 6 bases, leaving 20 bases between the germline ends. This CDR3 is built from 14 residues.

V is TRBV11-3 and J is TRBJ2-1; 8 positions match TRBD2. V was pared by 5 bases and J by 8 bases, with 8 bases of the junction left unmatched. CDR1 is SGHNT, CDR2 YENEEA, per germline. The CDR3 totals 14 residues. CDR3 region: CASSLYGGAYEQFF. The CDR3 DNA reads TGTGCCAGCAGCCTCTACGGGGGGGCATATGAGCAGTTCTTC.

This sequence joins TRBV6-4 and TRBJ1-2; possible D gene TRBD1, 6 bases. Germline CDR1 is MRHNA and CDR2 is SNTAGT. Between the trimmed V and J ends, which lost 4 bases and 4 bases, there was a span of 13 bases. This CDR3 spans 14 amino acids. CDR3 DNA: TGTGCCAGCAGTGCAGGGGTTGAGGGCTATGGCTACACCTTC. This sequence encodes CASSAGVEGYGYTF.

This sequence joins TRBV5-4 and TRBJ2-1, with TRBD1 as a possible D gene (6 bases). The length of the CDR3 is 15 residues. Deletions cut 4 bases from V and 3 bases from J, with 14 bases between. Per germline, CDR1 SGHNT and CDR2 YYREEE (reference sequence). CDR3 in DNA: TGTGCCAGCAGCGGGGGTGGGGGCAACTACAATGAGCAGTTCTTC. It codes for CASSGGGGNYNEQFF.

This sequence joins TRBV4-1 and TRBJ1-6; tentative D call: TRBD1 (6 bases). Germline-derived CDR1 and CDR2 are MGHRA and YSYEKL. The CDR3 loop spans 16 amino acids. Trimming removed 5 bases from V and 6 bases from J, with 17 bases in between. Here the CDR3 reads CASSSGGAEINSPLHF. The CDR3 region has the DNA TGCGCCAGCAGCTCGGGGGGGGCGGAAATTAATTCACCCCTCCACTTT.

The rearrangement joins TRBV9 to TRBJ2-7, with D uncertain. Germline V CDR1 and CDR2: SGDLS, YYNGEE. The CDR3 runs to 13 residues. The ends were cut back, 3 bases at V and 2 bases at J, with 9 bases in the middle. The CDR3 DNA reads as TGTGCCAGCAGCGGCACTCCCGCCTACGAGCAGTACTTC. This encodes CASSGTPAYEQYF. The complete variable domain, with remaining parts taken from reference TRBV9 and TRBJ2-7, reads DSGVTQTPKHLITATGQRVTLRCSPRSGDLSVYWYQQSLDQGLQFLIQYYNGEERAKGNILERFSAQQFPDLHSELNLSSLELGDSALYFCASSGTPAYEQYFGPGTRLTVT.